This is a list of T cell receptor beta chains from one sample in a study of read filtering for tumor transcriptome and immune sequencing. Using its own MiXCR run on the reads, TCRdb lists one record per CDR3 protein. The sample lists 14,000 to 15,000 distinct CDR3 sequences; about a fifth were seen once. The sequencing sample was made of a population of CD138-negative cells sorted from bone marrow. The receptors were sampled from a donor at least 40 years old with multiple myeloma. CDR3s include the opening cysteine and the closing phenylalanine or tryptophan. The D gene is left open where the match is weak. Clone size is not always given. Where it is, it says once, few, many or a class for expanded clones.

clone size: few
D gene: -
V gene: TRBV20-1
J gene: TRBJ1-5
CDR3 protein: CSARDPTGSLNQPQHF
CDR3 DNA: TGCAGTGCTAGAGACCCCACAGGCTCTCTCAATCAGCCCCAGCATTTT

clone size: many
D gene: -
V gene: TRBV10-3
J gene: TRBJ2-7
CDR3 protein: CAISVEGYEQYF
CDR3 DNA: TGTGCCATCAGTGTCGAGGGCTACGAGCAGTACTTC

clone size: -
D gene: -
V gene: TRBV20-1
J gene: TRBJ2-1
CDR3 protein: CSAFSVSSYNEQFF
CDR3 DNA: TGCAGTGCCTTTAGCGTAAGCTCCTACAATGAGCAGTTCTTC

clone size: many
D gene: -
V gene: TRBV4-1
J gene: TRBJ2-1
CDR3 protein: CASSHREYNEQFF
CDR3 DNA: TGCGCCAGCAGCCACAGGGAGTACAATGAGCAGTTCTTC

clone size: few
D gene: -
V gene: TRBV10-3
J gene: TRBJ2-5
CDR3 protein: CASTAGVQETQYF
CDR3 DNA: TGTGCCAGTACTGCCGGGGTCCAAGAGACCCAGTACTTC

clone size: many
D gene: TRBD2
V gene: TRBV7-9
J gene: TRBJ2-1
CDR3 protein: CASRSRGTSVYNEQFF
CDR3 DNA: TGTGCCAGCAGGTCCCGTGGGACTAGCGTATACAATGAGCAGTTCTTC

clone size: many
D gene: -
V gene: TRBV28
J gene: TRBJ2-3
CDR3 protein: CASSLWRSTRTDTQYF
CDR3 DNA: TGTGCCAGCAGTTTATGGCGGTCTACACGTACAGATACGCAGTATTTT

clone size: -
D gene: -
V gene: TRBV15
J gene: TRBJ2-1
CDR3 protein: CATSRVDSDFYNKQFF
CDR3 DNA: TGTGCCACCAGCAGAGTGGACAGTGACTTTTACAATAAGCAGTTCTTC

clone size: few
D gene: TRBD2
V gene: TRBV5-1
J gene: TRBJ2-1
CDR3 protein: CASSLTASGGIEQFF
CDR3 DNA: TGCGCCAGCAGCTTGACGGCTAGCGGGGGGATAGAGCAGTTCTTC

clone size: many
D gene: -
V gene: TRBV11-2
J gene: TRBJ2-2
CDR3 protein: CASSLDRSPGELFF
CDR3 DNA: TGTGCCAGCAGCTTAGATCGTAGCCCCGGGGAGCTGTTTTTT

clone size: few
D gene: TRBD2
V gene: TRBV7-2
J gene: TRBJ2-4
CDR3 protein: CASSPHSGNSGIQYF
CDR3 DNA: TGTGCCAGCAGCCCACATAGCGGGAATTCAGGCATTCAGTACTTC

clone size: many
D gene: -
V gene: TRBV6-5
J gene: TRBJ2-1
CDR3 protein: CASSTPTNEQFF
CDR3 DNA: TGTGCCAGCAGTACACCAACGAATGAGCAGTTCTTC

clone size: few
D gene: -
V gene: TRBV6-1
J gene: TRBJ2-3
CDR3 protein: CASSQISSTDTQYF
CDR3 DNA: TGTGCCAGCAGTCAAATTTCTAGCACAGATACGCAGTATTTT

clone size: many
D gene: -
V gene: TRBV12-3/TRBV12-4
J gene: TRBJ1-2
CDR3 protein: CASSLNQGYGYTF
CDR3 DNA: TGTGCCAGCAGTTTAAATCAGGGCTATGGCTACACCTTC

clone size: -
D gene: TRBD1
V gene: TRBV19
J gene: TRBJ1-5
CDR3 protein: CAKGQGCRNSGNQPQHF
CDR3 DNA: TGTGCCAAAGGACAGGGTTGTAGGAATAGTGGCAATCAGCCCCAGCATTTT

clone size: many
D gene: -
V gene: TRBV4-1
J gene: TRBJ1-1
CDR3 protein: CASRMQEYMNTEAFF
CDR3 DNA: TGCGCCAGCAGGATGCAGGAGTACATGAACACTGAAGCTTTCTTT

clone size: -
D gene: -
V gene: TRBV14
J gene: TRBJ2-7
CDR3 protein: CASSQFKGGEQYF
CDR3 DNA: TGTGCCAGCAGCCAATTTAAAGGGGGCGAGCAGTACTTC

clone size: few
D gene: TRBD1
V gene: TRBV28
J gene: TRBJ1-2
CDR3 protein: CASSSPGQGISGYTF
CDR3 DNA: TGTGCCAGCAGTTCACCGGGACAGGGGATTTCTGGCTACACCTTC

clone size: few
D gene: TRBD2
V gene: TRBV6-1
J gene: TRBJ2-2
CDR3 protein: CASSVFAGGSGELFF
CDR3 DNA: TGTGCCAGCAGTGTATTTGCGGGGGGCTCTGGGGAGCTGTTTTTT

clone size: many
D gene: TRBD1
V gene: TRBV30
J gene: TRBJ2-7
CDR3 protein: CAGRSQGNEQYF
CDR3 DNA: TGTGCCGGAAGGTCACAGGGGAACGAGCAGTACTTC

clone size: -
D gene: TRBD2
V gene: TRBV19
J gene: TRBJ2-1
CDR3 protein: CASSTQAGGPYNEQFF
CDR3 DNA: TGTGCCAGTAGTACCCAAGCGGGAGGGCCATACAATGAGCAGTTCTTC

clone size: many
D gene: -
V gene: TRBV20-1
J gene: TRBJ2-1
CDR3 protein: CSATPLSYNEQFF
CDR3 DNA: TGCAGTGCTACTCCTCTCTCCTACAATGAGCAGTTCTTC

clone size: -
D gene: TRBD2
V gene: TRBV20-1
J gene: TRBJ2-3
CDR3 protein: CSARTSGSGRAQYF
CDR3 DNA: TGCAGTGCCAGGACTAGCGGGAGCGGTAGGGCGCAGTATTTT

clone size: many
D gene: -
V gene: TRBV7-9
J gene: TRBJ2-3
CDR3 protein: CASSPQVQGSSRDTQYF
CDR3 DNA: TGTGCCAGCAGCCCCCAGGTGCAGGGTTCCTCGAGGGATACGCAGTATTTT

clone size: few
D gene: -
V gene: TRBV29-1
J gene: TRBJ1-2
CDR3 protein: CSVEVSPGYTF
CDR3 DNA: TGCAGCGTTGAAGTGTCGCCGGGCTACACCTTC

clone size: -
D gene: -
V gene: TRBV20-1
J gene: TRBJ2-7
CDR3 protein: CSASGFTPDEQYF
CDR3 DNA: TGCAGTGCTAGTGGGTTTACTCCGGACGAGCAGTACTTC

clone size: many
D gene: -
V gene: TRBV7-2
J gene: TRBJ1-5
CDR3 protein: CASSLQQGNQPQHF
CDR3 DNA: TGTGCCAGCAGCTTACAGCAGGGGAATCAGCCCCAGCATTTT

clone size: many
D gene: -
V gene: TRBV7-3
J gene: TRBJ2-1
CDR3 protein: CASSPEGLNEQFF
CDR3 DNA: TGTGCCAGCAGCCCCGAGGGGTTGAATGAGCAGTTCTTC

clone size: many
D gene: -
V gene: TRBV5-1
J gene: TRBJ2-5
CDR3 protein: CASSLDSPKETQYF
CDR3 DNA: TGCGCCAGCAGCTTGGACTCCCCAAAAGAGACCCAGTACTTC

clone size: many
D gene: TRBD1
V gene: TRBV7-8
J gene: TRBJ2-3
CDR3 protein: CASSKDRGRHATQYF
CDR3 DNA: TGTGCCAGCAGCAAAGACAGGGGGCGCCACGCTACGCAGTATTTT

clone size: many
D gene: TRBD2
V gene: TRBV27
J gene: TRBJ2-1
CDR3 protein: CAIWAGGGASEQFF
CDR3 DNA: TGTGCCATCTGGGCAGGCGGGGGGGCAAGTGAGCAGTTCTTC

clone size: many
D gene: TRBD1
V gene: TRBV20-1
J gene: TRBJ1-5
CDR3 protein: CSASDRGPDQPQHF
CDR3 DNA: TGCAGTGCTTCGGACAGGGGGCCTGATCAGCCCCAGCATTTT

clone size: -
D gene: -
V gene: TRBV12-3/TRBV12-4
J gene: TRBJ1-1
CDR3 protein: CASSTPWNTEAFF
CDR3 DNA: TGTGCCAGCAGTACTCCTTGGAACACTGAAGCTTTCTTT

clone size: many
D gene: TRBD2
V gene: TRBV2
J gene: TRBJ2-3
CDR3 protein: CASKASGVDTQYF
CDR3 DNA: TGTGCCAGCAAGGCTAGCGGGGTAGATACGCAGTATTTT

clone size: many
D gene: TRBD1
V gene: TRBV29-1
J gene: TRBJ2-2
CDR3 protein: CSVWDSGELFF
CDR3 DNA: TGCAGCGTTTGGGACAGCGGGGAGCTGTTTTTT

clone size: few
D gene: TRBD1
V gene: TRBV4-1
J gene: TRBJ2-7
CDR3 protein: CASSQGTGQGSYEQYF
CDR3 DNA: TGCGCCAGCAGCCAAGGGACGGGACAGGGTTCCTACGAGCAGTACTTC

clone size: -
D gene: -
V gene: TRBV29-1
J gene: TRBJ2-5
CDR3 protein: CSARRGWGQEAQCF
CDR3 DNA: TGCAGCGCGAGGCGCGGGTGGGGCCAAGAGGCCCAGTGCTTC

clone size: many
D gene: -
V gene: TRBV6-2/TRBV6-3
J gene: TRBJ2-1
CDR3 protein: CASSRRDEQFF
CDR3 DNA: TGTGCCAGCAGTCGTCGGGATGAGCAGTTCTTC

clone size: -
D gene: -
V gene: TRBV4-1
J gene: TRBJ2-5
CDR3 protein: CAGSQSPAPWEETQYF
CDR3 DNA: TGCGCCGGCAGCCAATCGCCGGCCCCCTGGGAGGAGACCCAGTACTTC

clone size: few
D gene: -
V gene: TRBV6-2/TRBV6-3
J gene: TRBJ2-6
CDR3 protein: CASRTRWEVTSGANVLTF
CDR3 DNA: TGTGCCAGCAGAACCCGTTGGGAGGTCACGTCTGGGGCCAACGTCCTGACTTTC

clone size: few
D gene: -
V gene: TRBV5-8
J gene: TRBJ1-2
CDR3 protein: CASSFSPGVRYGYTF
CDR3 DNA: TGTGCCAGCAGCTTTTCACCTGGGGTCCGGTATGGCTACACCTTC

clone size: few
D gene: -
V gene: TRBV29-1
J gene: TRBJ2-7
CDR3 protein: CSVEDSYHYEQYF
CDR3 DNA: TGCAGCGTAGAGGACAGCTACCACTACGAGCAGTACTTC

clone size: many
D gene: -
V gene: TRBV2
J gene: TRBJ2-1
CDR3 protein: CASSGGAYNEQFF
CDR3 DNA: TGTGCCAGCAGTGGGGGGGCCTACAATGAGCAGTTCTTC

clone size: many
D gene: -
V gene: TRBV7-2
J gene: TRBJ2-2
CDR3 protein: CASSLGWTTAGELFF
CDR3 DNA: TGTGCCAGCAGCTTAGGATGGACAACGGCCGGGGAGCTGTTTTTT

clone size: many
D gene: -
V gene: TRBV7-2
J gene: TRBJ1-4
CDR3 protein: CASSLGYTNEKLFF
CDR3 DNA: TGTGCCAGCAGCTTAGGTTATACTAATGAAAAACTGTTTTTT

clone size: many
D gene: -
V gene: TRBV12-3/TRBV12-4
J gene: TRBJ2-3
CDR3 protein: CASSFARDTQYF
CDR3 DNA: TGTGCCAGCAGTTTCGCGCGAGATACGCAGTATTTT

clone size: few
D gene: -
V gene: TRBV12-3/TRBV12-4
J gene: TRBJ1-2
CDR3 protein: CASSGFYGYTF
CDR3 DNA: TGTGCCAGCAGTGGCTTCTATGGCTACACCTTC

clone size: -
D gene: -
V gene: TRBV6-6
J gene: TRBJ2-1
CDR3 protein: CASSLFGSLDNEQFF
CDR3 DNA: TGTGCCAGCAGCCTCTTCGGGTCTCTGGACAATGAGCAGTTCTTC

clone size: many
D gene: -
V gene: TRBV7-9
J gene: TRBJ2-4
CDR3 protein: CASSPTGGAKNIQYF
CDR3 DNA: TGTGCCAGCAGCCCCACTGGGGGAGCCAAAAACATTCAGTACTTC

clone size: few
D gene: TRBD2
V gene: TRBV20-1
J gene: TRBJ2-3
CDR3 protein: CSARAGGGRPDTQYF
CDR3 DNA: TGCAGTGCTAGAGCCGGGGGAGGGCGCCCAGATACGCAGTATTTT

clone size: many
D gene: -
V gene: TRBV7-3
J gene: TRBJ1-1
CDR3 protein: CASSLGYNTEAFF
CDR3 DNA: TGTGCCAGCAGCCTCGGTTACAACACTGAAGCTTTCTTT

clone size: -
D gene: TRBD2
V gene: TRBV5-4
J gene: TRBJ2-5
CDR3 protein: CASSLRLAREETQYF
CDR3 DNA: TGTGCCAGCAGCTTAAGACTAGCGCGAGAAGAGACCCAGTACTTC

clone size: few
D gene: TRBD2
V gene: TRBV7-8
J gene: TRBJ2-5
CDR3 protein: CASSLRGTSGRRRGETQYF
CDR3 DNA: TGTGCCAGCAGCTTAAGGGGTACTAGCGGGAGAAGGAGGGGAGAGACCCAGTACTTC

clone size: many
D gene: -
V gene: TRBV5-5
J gene: TRBJ2-3
CDR3 protein: CASTAGFWGETQYF
CDR3 DNA: TGTGCCAGCACGGCGGGGTTTTGGGGAGAGACGCAGTATTTT

clone size: many
D gene: -
V gene: TRBV6-1
J gene: TRBJ2-3
CDR3 protein: CASMQGTDTQYF
CDR3 DNA: TGTGCCAGCATGCAGGGCACAGATACGCAGTATTTT

clone size: -
D gene: TRBD1
V gene: TRBV13
J gene: TRBJ2-7
CDR3 protein: CASRHRGDEQYF
CDR3 DNA: TGTGCCAGCAGACACAGGGGGGACGAGCAGTACTTC

clone size: many
D gene: -
V gene: TRBV7-9
J gene: TRBJ2-7
CDR3 protein: CASSRNVGLAHEQYF
CDR3 DNA: TGTGCCAGCAGCCGAAACGTCGGGCTAGCCCACGAGCAGTACTTC

clone size: -
D gene: TRBD2
V gene: TRBV28
J gene: TRBJ2-7
CDR3 protein: CASRLLAGVFYEQYF
CDR3 DNA: TGTGCCAGCAGGCTATTAGCGGGAGTGTTCTACGAGCAGTACTTC

clone size: few
D gene: TRBD1
V gene: TRBV5-8
J gene: TRBJ1-4
CDR3 protein: CASSPDVRDRDEKLFF
CDR3 DNA: TGTGCCAGCAGCCCCGACGTCCGGGACAGGGACGAAAAACTGTTTTTT

clone size: -
D gene: TRBD2
V gene: TRBV29-1
J gene: TRBJ2-3
CDR3 protein: CSVRLAATDTQYF
CDR3 DNA: TGCAGCGTGCGACTAGCGGCGACAGATACGCAGTATTTT